A selection of T cell receptor beta chains follows, all from one sample in a study of T cells after posttransplantation cyclophosphamide. Measured with immunoSEQ multiplex PCR; TCRdb has only the in-frame clones, and not every one. The data show some 34,000 clones, about 77% seen once. The specimen comprised CD4+ T cells sorted from blood, sampled 1903 days after a stem cell transplant with posttransplant cyclophosphamide. The receptor source for this set is a female patient in her 40s who received an allogeneic stem cell transplant from a related donor, was CMV-positive, and had no GVHD. Some T cells may be transferred from the graft donor. Both conserved end residues are part of each CDR3. D genes are given only for firm matches. Some rows have no size entry. The others give once, few or many, or a class for an expanded clone.

V	size	J	D	DNA	CDR3
TRBV28	NA	TRBJ1-2	TRBD1	TGTGCCAGCAGTTCACTTACAGGGGCAGAGTATGGCTACACCTTC	CASSSLTGAEYGYTF
TRBV27	NA	TRBJ1-4	NA	TGTGCCAGCACGGTGGCGGGGGTTAAAAATGAAAAACTGTTTTTT	CASTVAGVKNEKLFF
TRBV7-2	medium-sized	TRBJ2-7	TRBD1	TGTGCCAGCAGCTTAGAGGGACAGATCTACGAGCAGTACTTC	CASSLEGQIYEQYF
TRBV18	NA	TRBJ1-2	NA	TGTGCCAGCTCACGACAGCCTAACTATGGCTACACCTTC	CASSRQPNYGYTF
TRBV6-5	many	TRBJ1-5	TRBD1	TGTGCCAGCAGGATGACAGGGCCCAATCAGCCCCAGCATTTT	CASRMTGPNQPQHF
TRBV5-4	NA	TRBJ1-1	NA	TGTGCCAGCAGCAAAGGAGGGGTAGATGGTTCTGAAGCTTTCTTT	CASSKGGVDGSEAFF
TRBV10-2	NA	TRBJ1-5	TRBD1	TGCGCCAGCAGTGAGTCTTATGGGACAGATTATCAGCCCCAGCATTTT	CASSESYGTDYQPQHF
TRBV2	NA	TRBJ2-3	NA	TGTGCCAGCAGTGTGGCGGGGGACACCACAGATACGCAGTATTTT	CASSVAGDTTDTQYF
TRBV27	NA	TRBJ2-3	TRBD2	TGTGCCAGCAGTGCTAGGTTGCCTAGCGGGGGATACACAGATACGCAGTATTTT	CASSARLPSGGYTDTQYF
TRBV7-2	NA	TRBJ2-7	NA	TGTGCCAGCAGCTTAGCCCCCTACGGGGCCTACGAGCAGTACTTC	CASSLAPYGAYEQYF
TRBV7-6	NA	TRBJ1-3	NA	TGTGCCAGCAGCCCGGGGGTAGGGCACACCATATATTTT	CASSPGVGHTIYF
TRBV6-5	NA	TRBJ1-3	NA	TGTGCCAGCACCCAACACTCTGGAAACACCATATATTTT	CASTQHSGNTIYF
TRBV5-1	NA	TRBJ2-1	TRBD1	TGCGCCAGCAGCCCGGGACAGAACTCCTACAATGAGCAGTTCTTC	CASSPGQNSYNEQFF
TRBV15	NA	TRBJ1-5	TRBD1	TGTGCCACCAGCAGAGATATAGGTCTACAGGGGAAGGTTAAAAGCAATCAGCCCCAGCATTTT	CATSRDIGLQGKVKSNQPQHF
TRBV2	NA	TRBJ2-7	TRBD1	TGTGCCAGCAGACGGACAGGGGGCTACGAGCAGTACTTC	CASRRTGGYEQYF
TRBV7-3	NA	TRBJ2-7	TRBD1	TGTGCCAGCAGCTTAGGACAGGGGACGCACGAGCAGTACTTC	CASSLGQGTHEQYF
TRBV20-1	NA	TRBJ2-5	NA	TGCAGTGCTAGGCGAGAGACCCAGTACTTC	CSARRETQYF
TRBV5-8	medium-sized	TRBJ1-6	NA	TGTGCCAGCAGCTTGAGGGGATATAATTCACCCCTCCACTTT	CASSLRGYNSPLHF
TRBV6-1	NA	TRBJ2-7	NA	TGTGCCAGCAGTGAAAGAGGGCACGACCGCTCCTACGAGCAGTACTTC	CASSERGHDRSYEQYF
TRBV5-1	NA	TRBJ2-2	TRBD1	TGCGCCAGCAGCTTGGAAGGACAGGGTGTTGCCGGGGAGCTGTTTTTT	CASSLEGQGVAGELFF
TRBV6-4	once	TRBJ2-7	NA	TGTGCCAGCAGTGATATAAGGCACGGGTACGAGCAGTACTTC	CASSDIRHGYEQYF
TRBV7-2	NA	TRBJ2-2	TRBD1	TGTGCCAGCAGCCCAAAGGGGACAGGGAGGGTGATTTACACCGGGGAGCTGTTTTTT	CASSPKGTGRVIYTGELFF
TRBV2	NA	TRBJ2-5	TRBD1	TGTGCCAGCAGGGACAGGGTGGGAGAGACCCAGTACTTC	CASRDRVGETQYF
TRBV6-1	NA	TRBJ2-3	NA	TGTGCCGGGTTTATTAGTCCAGGTAGCACAGATACGCAGTATTTT	CAGFISPGSTDTQYF
TRBV9	NA	TRBJ2-5	TRBD1	TGTGCCAGCAGCTTTCGAGGACAGGGCCAAGAGACCCAGTACTTC	CASSFRGQGQETQYF